These 5 T cell receptor beta chains originate from one sample sequenced in a study of cytomegalovirus exposure and HLA in healthy donors. Sequenced by immunoSEQ multiplex PCR; TCRdb stores in-frame clones only, minus some. In the table there are about 330,000 clones, about 85% of which are singletons. The material sequenced was PBMCs. Every receptor here comes from a woman aged 30 to 39 in good health and CMV-seropositive.

The chain links TRBV6-5 to TRBJ2-5; tentatively, D is TRBD1 (7 bases). CDR3 length: 15 amino acids. Germline lookup yields CDR1 MNHEY and CDR2 SVGAGI. Trimming left V 7 bases short and J 1 base short, with 16 bases between. In DNA form, the CDR3 reads TGTGCCAGCAAGGGGGGTAGGGGGCTCCAAGAGACCCAGTACTTC. Its protein product is CASKGGRGLQETQYF.

The chain carries TRBV5-6 and TRBJ1-1, with D possibly TRBD1 on 6 matching bases. The CDR3 totals 14 residues. CDR1 and CDR2 (germline): SGHDT, YYEEEE. Between the trimmed V and J ends, which lost 4 bases and 8 bases, there was a span of 18 bases. CDR3 residues: CASSRRGAGSEAFF. The CDR3 nucleotides read TGTGCCAGCAGCCGACGGGGGGCAGGGAGCGAAGCTTTCTTT.

The rearrangement joins TRBV5-6 to TRBJ2-7; TRBD1 might be the D (6 bases). From germline, CDR1 is SGHDT and CDR2 YYEEEE. This CDR3 comprises 12 residues. Deletions cut 3 bases from V and 2 bases from J, with 6 bases between. The CDR3 spells CASSSGAYEQYF. The CDR3 coding sequence is TGTGCCAGCAGCTCAGGGGCCTACGAGCAGTACTTC.

The chain uses TRBV18 and TRBJ2-7, with TRBD1 matching over 7 bases. V lost 3 bases, J lost 3 bases, and 8 bases stayed unmatched. The CDR3 consists of 15 residues. Germline V gene lookup returns CDR1 KGHSH and CDR2 LQKENI. CDR3 in amino acids: CASSPRDRANYEQYF. The CDR3 DNA reads as TGTGCCAGCTCACCCCGGGACAGAGCAAACTACGAGCAGTACTTC.

This clone was counted once. The chain uses TRBV7-6 and TRBJ2-1; no firm D call. The germline V and J ends were trimmed by 4 bases and 5 bases, with 9 bases remaining between them. The germline gives CDR1 SGHVS, CDR2 FNYEAQ. This CDR3 has 13 residues. In nucleotides, the CDR3 is TGTGCCAGCAGCTCCAGACAAAACAATGAGCAGTTCTTC. Protein product: CASSSRQNNEQFF.